This TCR beta chain was captured by sequencing in a study of blood T cells in healthy people across ages. Study findings and constraints: Older age coincided with a roughly linear decline in TCR beta diversity per million T cells.

Next came a second PCR, run for about 7 to 11 cycles, which used a sample-barcoded 5' primer along with a J-beta primer mix. TCRdb re-called the 5' RACE reads with MiXCR, one entry per CDR3 protein. The sample carries 800,000 or so distinct CDR3 sequences, around 25% recorded once. V lost 2 bases and J 1 base, leaving 8 bases between the germline ends. This CDR3 has 14 amino acids. The germline V gene has CDR1 MNHEY and CDR2 SVGAGI. To note about this clonotype: Its antigen is not known.

The same data also contributed to another study, on T cells of mothers and their children.

The sequencing sample was made of blood. This clonotype was obtained from a boy aged 10-17 years in good health. The V gene is TRBV6-5, the J gene TRBJ1-1; unclear D gene. The CDR3 bases are TGTGCCAGCAGTTACAGGGAGGGGAACACTGAAGCTTTCTTT. Its protein is CASSYREGNTEAFF.